This record covers a single T cell receptor beta chain. Its specificity is not known. The data derive from a study of Ad26.COV2.S vaccination and SARS-CoV-2 variants. General study findings and limits: Vaccine recipients had higher spike-specific TCR breadth than placebo recipients.

As for treatment: around 19 received Ad26.COV2.S at low or high dose, single or two shots; about 5 received placebo; per-sample allocation not given. Specimens were obtained on day 63 following the first vaccine or placebo injection. Method: immunoSEQ multiplex PCR; TCRdb's copy keeps in-frame clones and lacks some. The sample contains over 400,000 clones, 92% of which appear only once. This CDR3 spans 13 amino acids. The V gene's germline CDR1 is MNHEY and CDR2 SVGAGI. Trimming shortened V by 4 bases and J by 2 bases, and 8 bases separated the two germline ends. This TCR was recovered from a person between 18 and 59 years old who received the Ad26.COV2.S COVID-19 vaccine or a placebo. The source was peripheral blood, collected in a trial of Ad26.COV2.S vaccine versus placebo. The V call is TRBV6-5, the J call TRBJ1-1; D call uncertain. The chain's CDR3 is CASSLSRNTEAFF. The CDR3 DNA reads as TGTGCCAGCAGTTTGTCGAGAAACACTGAAGCTTTCTTT.